The clone carrying this T cell receptor (beta chain) was counted ten times or more. No antigen is known for it. This entry comes from a study of T cells after yellow fever vaccination. Broader study findings: Highly abundant clonotypes carried over from the bulk population could end up in FACS-sorted repertoires as contaminants. The secondary response peaked faster, at day 5 versus 15, but was weaker. Subsequent booster samples again held most clones from primary vaccination (96% CD4, about 86% CD8).

Germline assignment: CDR1 SGHRS and CDR2 YFSETQ. Trimming removed 3 bases from V and 4 bases from J, with 18 bases in between. CDR3 length equals 16 residues. Template switching with 5'RACE generated the TCR cDNA and added a universal primer site and UMIs. From the 5' RACE reads, TCRdb called clonotypes with MiXCR, one entry per CDR3 protein. The profile shows about 260,000 distinct CDR3 sequences, around 5.3% of them singletons. This chain links TRBV5-1 with TRBJ2-3, with D hard to call. The sample here was CD4+ T cells sorted from PBMCs, taken on the day of the yellow fever booster vaccination. The sequence was collected from a man younger than 35 who received the YFV17D yellow fever vaccine. CDR3 DNA sequence: TGCGCCAGCAGCTACACAAACCGGGCCCCCCCAGATACGCAGTATTTT. Translated, it gives CASSYTNRAPPDTQYF.